This TCR beta chain emerged from a study of shared clonotypes between healthy human individuals (dated by TCRdb to 2020 to 2021). Background on the whole study: The cohort included three men and a couple of women between 18 and 49 years of age. For each donor, three plates each were used for CD4 naive and CD4 memory, two plates were used for CD8 naive, and one plate was used for CD8 memory. To estimate repertoire size and how much clonotype sharing occurs between individuals, the study deeply sequenced the blood TCR repertoires of five healthy adults. To increase sequencing depth and limit assay-specific biases, different laboratories used diverse techniques to prepare libraries and sequence TCR repertoires. Each donor's leukapheresis produced roughly between about 0.8 and 8.9 billion PBMCs.

From V the trimming removes 4 bases and from J it removes 0 bases, while the gene matches leave 7 bases of the junction unaccounted for. The CDR3, cysteine through phenylalanine, is 17 amino acids long. The sequence is cut down to CDR3 DNA, 51 bases in frame from base 1. CDR1 and CDR2 (SGHRS, YFSETQ) derive from the germline V gene. To note about this clone: No cognate antigen has been identified for it. Per-nucleotide qualities are absent, and no much larger clonotype sits a single base away.

TCR CDR3 regions were amplified from genomic DNA by multiplex PCR using the deep immunoSEQ assay. Extracted genomic DNA from each cell subset was spread evenly across all wells of several immunoSEQ 96-well plates, with each plate serving as a replicate. For sorted subsets, 200 to 250 ng of genomic DNA, equivalent to 25,000 to 30,000 T cell genomes, went into each replicate PCR. The purified libraries were quantified using a Qubit 3.0 fluorometer, sized with a Bioanalyzer 2100, and then quantified again using the KAPA Library Quantification kit. A separate single-read 150-cycle Illumina NextSeq 550 flow cell was used to sequence each immunoSEQ 96-well plate. As for how the authors treated the data: Because the immunoSEQ output included only junctional sequences and no quality scores, the filtering could not be the same as the filtering used for full-length reads. To assign V/J genes and CDR3, sequences were annotated using PyIR, a Python wrapper for IgBLAST v1.9, with IMGT germline references. Any read was removed if the V/J assignment was weak (E-value above 1e-6), the CDR3 was missing, or the read contained stop codons, out-of-frame junctions, or ambiguous translated residues. A V3J clonotype was defined by an identical inferred V gene, J gene, and CDR3 amino acid sequence. Percentage overlap between repertoires was computed as shared unique clonotypes divided by the size of the smaller repertoire. Repertoire richness was assessed with RTK rarefaction, the Chao1 estimator, and Recon v2.1 estimates of unobserved clonotypes. Generation probabilities for all TCRbeta clonotypes obtained by the gDNA method from several donors were computed using OLGA. This is the immuneACCESS table as TCRdb keeps it, with only in-frame sequences that have V and J called. A part of the clones is gone; compared with another copy, unresolved V genes explain less than half, and the rest is unexplained. D and trimming come from the DNA, and the V and J calls and clone size come from that table. The sample has a few million clones on record, 93% of them singletons. The ten largest clones take up 0.39% of the sample.

Overall study results and their limits: Sampling was restricted to blood, and TCR repertoires in tissue are likely to differ from TCR repertoires in blood. Larger estimated clonotype richness was generally found for naive subsets than for memory subsets. Pairwise subsampling indicated that sequencing depth was expected to affect the degree of clonotype sharing among donors. Rarefaction of sorted-subset datasets indicated incomplete sequencing despite the large sequencing depth. Across a few donors, roughly 5.4% of naive CD4, around 3.5% of naive CD8, under 2.5% of memory CD4, and approximately 0.42% of memory CD8 clonotypes were shared. Compared with non-shared clonotypes, clonotypes shared by all four sorted-subset donors had higher generation probabilities. The genetic and exposure-history diversity represented was limited by the small number of donors.

The donors were healthy, HIV-negative adults who had no recently reported acute infections or vaccinations. Only Caucasian adults living in Nashville, Tennessee, USA were represented among the donors. CD4+ T cells were enriched by magnetic negative selection, after which naive cells were positively selected on CD45RA and the negative fraction was taken as the memory subset. Blood was collected by leukapheresis, and PBMCs were isolated by Ficoll-Histopaque density gradient centrifugation and then cryopreserved in liquid nitrogen vapor phase. Purity and quantity of every magnetically sorted T cell population were checked by analytical flow cytometry. Genomic DNA was isolated from each sorted fraction and quantified by UV absorbance on a Nanodrop 2000c.

Recombination linked TRBV5-1 to TRBJ2-6, with TRBD1 identical over 7 junction bases. The sample consisted of naive CD4+ T cells from PBMCs. This sample's cell subset or site label indicates: CD45RA+ positively selected. The source is a man between 18 and 35 years old in good health. Some clones in this sample may be carry-over from other donors' samples. The sequenced DNA: TGCGCCAGCAGCACGTGGGACAGAGGCTCTGGGGCCAACGTCCTGACTTTC. Its translation is CASSTWDRGSGANVLTF. The full variable domain, completed from the reference TRBV5-1 and TRBJ2-6 proteins outside the CDR3, reads KAGVTQTPRYLIKTRGQQVTLSCSPISGHRSVSWYQQTPGQGLQFLFEYFSETQRNKGNFPGRFSGRQFSNSRSEMNVSTLELGDSALYLCASSTWDRGSGANVLTFGAGSRLTVL.